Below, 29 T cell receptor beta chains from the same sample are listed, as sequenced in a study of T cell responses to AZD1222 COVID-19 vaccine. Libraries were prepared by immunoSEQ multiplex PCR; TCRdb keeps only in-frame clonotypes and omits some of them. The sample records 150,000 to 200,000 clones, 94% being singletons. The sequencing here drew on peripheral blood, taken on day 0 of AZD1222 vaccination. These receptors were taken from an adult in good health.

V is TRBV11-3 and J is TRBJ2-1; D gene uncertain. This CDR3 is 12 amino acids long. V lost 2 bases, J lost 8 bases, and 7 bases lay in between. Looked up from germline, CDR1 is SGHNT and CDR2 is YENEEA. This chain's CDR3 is CASSLSRDEQFF. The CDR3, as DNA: TGTGCCAGCAGCTTATCCCGGGATGAGCAGTTCTTC.

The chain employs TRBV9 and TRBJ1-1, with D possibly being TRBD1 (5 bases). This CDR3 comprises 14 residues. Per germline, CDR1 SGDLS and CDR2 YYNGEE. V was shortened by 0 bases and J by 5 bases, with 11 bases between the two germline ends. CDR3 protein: CASSVGLGGTEAFF. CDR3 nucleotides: TGTGCCAGCAGCGTAGGATTGGGGGGGACTGAAGCTTTCTTT.

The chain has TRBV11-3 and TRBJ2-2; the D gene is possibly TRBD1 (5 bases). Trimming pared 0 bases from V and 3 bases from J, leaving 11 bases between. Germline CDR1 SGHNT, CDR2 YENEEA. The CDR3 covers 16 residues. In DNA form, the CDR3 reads TGTGCCAGCAGCTTAGAGGGGCTAGGAGACACCGGGGAGCTGTTTTTT. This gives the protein CASSLEGLGDTGELFF.

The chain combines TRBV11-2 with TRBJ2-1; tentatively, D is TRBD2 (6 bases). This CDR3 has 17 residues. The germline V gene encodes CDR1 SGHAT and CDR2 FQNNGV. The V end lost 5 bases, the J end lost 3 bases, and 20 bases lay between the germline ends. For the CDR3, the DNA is TGTGCCAGCAGCCCAGAGCCGGGGGAAAGAGGCTACAATGAGCAGTTCTTC. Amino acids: CASSPEPGERGYNEQFF.

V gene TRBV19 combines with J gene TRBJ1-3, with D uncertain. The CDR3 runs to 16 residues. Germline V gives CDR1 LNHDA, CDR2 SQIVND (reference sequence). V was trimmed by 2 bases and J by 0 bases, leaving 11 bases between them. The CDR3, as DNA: TGTGCCAGTAGTATATCCGACACCAACTCTGGAAACACCATATATTTT. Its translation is CASSISDTNSGNTIYF.

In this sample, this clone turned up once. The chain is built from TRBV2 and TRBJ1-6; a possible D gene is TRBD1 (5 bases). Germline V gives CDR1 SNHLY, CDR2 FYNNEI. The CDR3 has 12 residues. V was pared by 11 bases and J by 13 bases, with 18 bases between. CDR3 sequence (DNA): TGTGCCGGTGCACCGGGACCCACGCCCCTCCACTTT. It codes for CAGAPGPTPLHF.

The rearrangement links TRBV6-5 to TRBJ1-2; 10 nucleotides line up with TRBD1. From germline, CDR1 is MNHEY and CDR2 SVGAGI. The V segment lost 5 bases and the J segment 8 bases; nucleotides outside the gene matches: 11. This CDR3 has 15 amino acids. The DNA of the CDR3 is TGTGCCAGCAGTCACGTGACAGGGGGCGGGAAGGGCTACACCTTC. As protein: CASSHVTGGGKGYTF.

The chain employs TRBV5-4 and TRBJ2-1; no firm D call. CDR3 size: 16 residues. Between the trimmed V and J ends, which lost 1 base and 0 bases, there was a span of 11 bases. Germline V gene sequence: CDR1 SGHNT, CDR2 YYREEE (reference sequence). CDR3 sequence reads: CASSLFPESSYNEQFF. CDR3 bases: TGTGCCAGCAGCTTGTTTCCGGAGAGCTCCTACAATGAGCAGTTCTTC. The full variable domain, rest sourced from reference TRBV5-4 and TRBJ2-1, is ETGVTQSPTHLIKTRGQQVTLRCSSQSGHNTVSWYQQALGQGPQFIFQYYREEENGRGNFPPRFSGLQFPNYSSELNVNALELDDSALYLCASSLFPESSYNEQFFGPGTRLTVL.

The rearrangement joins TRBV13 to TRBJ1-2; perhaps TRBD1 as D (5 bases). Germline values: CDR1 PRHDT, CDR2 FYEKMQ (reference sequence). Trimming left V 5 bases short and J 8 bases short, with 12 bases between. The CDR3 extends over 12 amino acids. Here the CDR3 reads CASSRTGSGYTF. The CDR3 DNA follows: TGTGCCAGCAGCCGCACAGGTTCCGGCTACACCTTC. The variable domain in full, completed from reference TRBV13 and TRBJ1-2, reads AAGVIQSPRHLIKEKRETATLKCYPIPRHDTVYWYQQGPGQDPQFLISFYEKMQSDKGSIPDRFSAQQFSDYHSELNMSSLELGDSALYFCASSRTGSGYTFGSGTRLTVV.

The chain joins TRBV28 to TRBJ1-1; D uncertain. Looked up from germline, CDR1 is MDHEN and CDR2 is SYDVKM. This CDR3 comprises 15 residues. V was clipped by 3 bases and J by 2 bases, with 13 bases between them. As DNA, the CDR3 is TGTGCCAGCAGTTTGACCCTTGGGTTTAACACTGAAGCTTTCTTT. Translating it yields CASSLTLGFNTEAFF.

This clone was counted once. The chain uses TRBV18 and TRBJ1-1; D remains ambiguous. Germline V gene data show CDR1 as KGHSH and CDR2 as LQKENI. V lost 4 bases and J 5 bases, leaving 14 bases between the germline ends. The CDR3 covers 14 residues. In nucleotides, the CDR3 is TGTGCCAGCTCACGCCTAATGGGTGAGACTGAAGCTTTCTTT. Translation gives CASSRLMGETEAFF.

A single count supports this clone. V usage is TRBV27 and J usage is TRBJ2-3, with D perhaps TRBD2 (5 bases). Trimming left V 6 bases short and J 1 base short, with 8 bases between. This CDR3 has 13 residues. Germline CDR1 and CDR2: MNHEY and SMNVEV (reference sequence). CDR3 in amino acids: CASRGAGTDTQYF. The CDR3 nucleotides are TGTGCCAGCAGGGGAGCGGGCACAGATACGCAGTATTTT.

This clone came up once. DNA for the CDR3: TGTGCCAGCAGTCTGAGCGCCAGTGTAGGGTACGAGCAGTACTTC. It translates to CASSLSASVGYEQYF. The chain recombines TRBV9 with TRBJ2-7; D call uncertain. V was clipped by 5 bases and J by 4 bases, with 19 bases between them. The germline V gene encodes CDR1 SGDLS and CDR2 YYNGEE. The CDR3 sequence is 15 residues long.

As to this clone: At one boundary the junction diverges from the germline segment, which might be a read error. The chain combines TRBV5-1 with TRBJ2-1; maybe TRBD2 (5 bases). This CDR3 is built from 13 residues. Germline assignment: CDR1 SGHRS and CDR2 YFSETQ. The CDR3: CASRLGGHNEQFF. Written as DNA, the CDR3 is TGCGCCAGCAGGTTGGGCGGGCACAATGAGCAGTTCTTC.

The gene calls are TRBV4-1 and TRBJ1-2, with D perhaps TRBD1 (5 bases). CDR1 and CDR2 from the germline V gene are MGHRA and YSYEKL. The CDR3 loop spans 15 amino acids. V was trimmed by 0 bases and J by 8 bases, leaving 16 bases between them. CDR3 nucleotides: TGCGCCAGCAGCCAAGAGGGGAGGGGCGGAAGGGGCTACACCTTC. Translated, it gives CASSQEGRGGRGYTF.

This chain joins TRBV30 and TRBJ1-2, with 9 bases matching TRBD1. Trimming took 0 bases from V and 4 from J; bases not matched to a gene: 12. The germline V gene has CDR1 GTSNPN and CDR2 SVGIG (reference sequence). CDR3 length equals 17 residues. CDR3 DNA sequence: TGTGCCTGGAGTGTATGGGCGACAGGGGGGAATATCTATGGCTACACCTTC. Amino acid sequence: CAWSVWATGGNIYGYTF.

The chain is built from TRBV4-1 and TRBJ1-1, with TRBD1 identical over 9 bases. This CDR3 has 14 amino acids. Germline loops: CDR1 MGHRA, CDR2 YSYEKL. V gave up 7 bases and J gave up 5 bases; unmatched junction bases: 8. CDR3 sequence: CASTPDRGKTEAFF. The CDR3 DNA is TGCGCCAGCACCCCCGACAGGGGGAAAACTGAAGCTTTCTTT.

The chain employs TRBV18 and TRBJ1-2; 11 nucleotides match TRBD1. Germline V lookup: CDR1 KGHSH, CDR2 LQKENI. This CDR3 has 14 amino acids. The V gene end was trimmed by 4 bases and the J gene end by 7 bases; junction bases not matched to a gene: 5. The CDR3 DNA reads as TGTGCCAGCTCACGGGGACAGGGGGAAAGTGGCTACACCTTC. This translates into CASSRGQGESGYTF.

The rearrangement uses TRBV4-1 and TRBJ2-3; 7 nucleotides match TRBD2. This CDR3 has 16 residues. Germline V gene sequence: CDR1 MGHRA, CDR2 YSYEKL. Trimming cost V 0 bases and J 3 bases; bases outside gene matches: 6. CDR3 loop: CASSQEGRGRTDTQYF. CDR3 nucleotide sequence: TGCGCCAGCAGCCAAGAGGGGAGGGGCCGTACAGATACGCAGTATTTT.

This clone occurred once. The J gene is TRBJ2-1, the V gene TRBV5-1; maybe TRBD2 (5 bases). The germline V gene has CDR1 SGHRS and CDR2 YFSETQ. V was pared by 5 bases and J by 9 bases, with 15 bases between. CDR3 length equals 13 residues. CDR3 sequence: CASSLTSGSEQFF. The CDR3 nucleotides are TGCGCCAGCAGTTTAACCTCGGGGAGTGAGCAGTTCTTC.

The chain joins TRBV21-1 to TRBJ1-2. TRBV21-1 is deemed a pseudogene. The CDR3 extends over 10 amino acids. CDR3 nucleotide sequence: TGTGCCAGCAGGGGTGGAGGCTACACCTTC. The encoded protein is CASRGGGYTF.

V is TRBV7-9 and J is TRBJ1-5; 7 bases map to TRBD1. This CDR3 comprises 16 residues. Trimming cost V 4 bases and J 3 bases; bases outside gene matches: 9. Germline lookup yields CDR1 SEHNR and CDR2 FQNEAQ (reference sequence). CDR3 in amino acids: CASSSSGGASNQPQHF. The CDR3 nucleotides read TGTGCCAGCAGCTCATCAGGGGGTGCCTCCAATCAGCCCCAGCATTTT.

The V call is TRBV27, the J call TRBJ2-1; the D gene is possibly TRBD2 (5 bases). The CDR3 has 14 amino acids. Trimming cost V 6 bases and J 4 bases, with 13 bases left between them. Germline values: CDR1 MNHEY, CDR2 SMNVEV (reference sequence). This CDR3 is CASSRSSAYNEQFF. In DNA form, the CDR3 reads TGTGCCAGCAGCCGTAGTAGCGCGTACAATGAGCAGTTCTTC.

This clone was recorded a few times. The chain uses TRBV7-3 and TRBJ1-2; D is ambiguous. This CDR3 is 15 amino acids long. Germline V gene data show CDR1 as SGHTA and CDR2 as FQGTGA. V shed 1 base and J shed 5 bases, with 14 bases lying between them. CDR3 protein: CASSLRVGREYGYTF. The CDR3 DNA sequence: TGTGCCAGCAGCTTAAGGGTCGGTCGGGAATATGGCTACACCTTC.

The CDR3 loop reads CASSPTSYSNQPQHF. In nucleotides, the CDR3 is TGCGCCAGCAGTCCGACAAGTTATAGCAATCAGCCCCAGCATTTT. This rearrangement joins TRBV10-1 to TRBJ1-5; D remains ambiguous. The germline V and J ends were trimmed by 5 bases and 0 bases, with 11 bases remaining between them. The CDR3 covers 15 residues. From germline, CDR1 is WNHNN and CDR2 SYGVQD (reference sequence).

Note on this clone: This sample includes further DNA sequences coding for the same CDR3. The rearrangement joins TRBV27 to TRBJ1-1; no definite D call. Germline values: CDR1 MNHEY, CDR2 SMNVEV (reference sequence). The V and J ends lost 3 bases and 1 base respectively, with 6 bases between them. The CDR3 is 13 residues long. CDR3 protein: CASSFRTNTEAFF. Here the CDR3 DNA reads TGTGCCAGCAGTTTTAGGACGAACACTGAAGCTTTCTTT.

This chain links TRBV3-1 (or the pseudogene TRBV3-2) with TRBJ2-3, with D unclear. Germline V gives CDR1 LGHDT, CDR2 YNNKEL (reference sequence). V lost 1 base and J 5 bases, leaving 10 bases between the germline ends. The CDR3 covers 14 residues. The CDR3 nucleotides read TGTGCCAGCAGCCAAGGTATTACCGGAGATACGCAGTATTTT. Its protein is CASSQGITGDTQYF.

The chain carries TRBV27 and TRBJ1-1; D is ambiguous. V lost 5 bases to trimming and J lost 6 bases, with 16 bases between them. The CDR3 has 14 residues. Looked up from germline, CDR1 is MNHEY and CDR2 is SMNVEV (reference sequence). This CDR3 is CASSNQMIEPEAFF. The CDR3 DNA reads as TGTGCCAGCAGTAACCAGATGATAGAACCTGAAGCTTTCTTT.

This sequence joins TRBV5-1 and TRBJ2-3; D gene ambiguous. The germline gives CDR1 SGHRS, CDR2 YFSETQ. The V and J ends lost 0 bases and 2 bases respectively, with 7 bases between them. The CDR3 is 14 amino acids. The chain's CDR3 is CASSLETNTDTQYF. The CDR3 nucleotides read TGCGCCAGCAGCTTGGAAACGAACACAGATACGCAGTATTTT.